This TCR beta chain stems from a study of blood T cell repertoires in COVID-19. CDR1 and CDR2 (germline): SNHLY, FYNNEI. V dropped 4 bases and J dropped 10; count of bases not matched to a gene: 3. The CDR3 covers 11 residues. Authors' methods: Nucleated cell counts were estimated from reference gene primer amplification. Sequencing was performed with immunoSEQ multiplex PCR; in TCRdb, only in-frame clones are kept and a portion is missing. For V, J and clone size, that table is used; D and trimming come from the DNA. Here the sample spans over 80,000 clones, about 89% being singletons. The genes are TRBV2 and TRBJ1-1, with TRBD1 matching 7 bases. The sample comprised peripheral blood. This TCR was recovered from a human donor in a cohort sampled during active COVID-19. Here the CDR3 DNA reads TGTGCCAGCAGTGTTGGACAGGTAGCTTTCTTT. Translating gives CASSVGQVAFF.